One sample yielded the 31 T cell receptor beta chains listed below, sequenced in a study of blood T cell repertoires in COVID-19. Using immunoSEQ multiplex PCR, the repertoire was profiled, and TCRdb retains in-frame clones only, with some absent. Of around 310,000 clones listed, 90% are singletons. What was sequenced was peripheral blood. These receptors were taken from a woman in her twenties or thirties with COVID-19, enrolled during active disease.

The V call is TRBV5-1, the J call TRBJ2-2; TRBD1 matches at 8 bases. Germline values: CDR1 SGHRS, CDR2 YFSETQ. Trimming cost V 2 bases and J 5 bases; bases outside gene matches: 5. The CDR3 length is 15 residues. The CDR3 DNA is TGCGCCAGCAGCTTCAGGACAGGGCTAACCGGGGAGCTGTTTTTT. Amino acid sequence: CASSFRTGLTGELFF.

This chain connects TRBV5-8 to TRBJ1-3; D is ambiguous. V lost 0 bases and J 0 bases, leaving 7 bases between the germline ends. This CDR3 comprises 15 residues. The germline gives CDR1 SGHTS, CDR2 YDEGEE. CDR3 loop: CASSLERISGNTIYF. In DNA form, the CDR3 reads TGTGCCAGCAGCTTGGAGCGGATCTCTGGAAACACCATATATTTT.

This clone showed up just once. The same CDR3 can be traced to other DNA sequences in this sample. The CDR3 region is CASSLRQGRETQYF. CDR3 sequence (DNA): TGTGCCAGCAGTTTAAGGCAGGGGAGAGAGACCCAGTACTTC. The V and J genes are TRBV28 and TRBJ2-5; the D gene is possibly TRBD1 (6 bases). Per the germline V gene, CDR1 is MDHEN and CDR2 is SYDVKM. This CDR3 has 14 amino acids. V was shortened by 2 bases and J by 4 bases, with 11 bases between the two germline ends.

This chain links TRBV9 with TRBJ2-5, with 7 bases aligning to TRBD1. CDR3 length: 16 residues. Trimming at V came to 3 bases and at J to 1 base, leaving 9 bases not matched to a gene. Germline V gene sequence: CDR1 SGDLS, CDR2 YYNGEE. The CDR3 loop reads CASSARDRNPQETQYF. CDR3 sequence (DNA): TGTGCCAGCAGCGCCCGGGACAGAAATCCCCAAGAGACCCAGTACTTC.

The genes are TRBV2 and TRBJ1-5, with 8 nucleotides matching TRBD1. The J segment lost 9 bases and the V segment lost 2 bases, leaving 12 bases of the junction unmatched. Germline V gives CDR1 SNHLY, CDR2 FYNNEI. This CDR3 contains 16 residues. CDR3 sequence (DNA): TGTGCCAGCAGTGAAAAGGGACAGGCTAGCCGGGGGCCCCAGCATTTT. This codes for CASSEKGQASRGPQHF.

This chain joins TRBV7-9 and TRBJ1-6; D call uncertain. V lost 3 bases and J lost 6, with 9 bases in between. Germline CDR1 SEHNR, CDR2 FQNEAQ (reference sequence). CDR3 length equals 14 residues. The CDR3 DNA sequence: TGTGCCAGCAGCTTGCCGGTCTTTAATTCACCCCTCCACTTT. Translated: CASSLPVFNSPLHF.

The V call is TRBV5-4, the J call TRBJ2-7; D perhaps matches TRBD2 (5 bases). The V gene lost 6 bases and the J gene lost 0 bases, with 13 bases spanning the gap. In germline, CDR1 is SGHNT, CDR2 YYREEE (reference sequence). The CDR3 has 14 amino acids. The CDR3 is CASKDSRNSYEQYF. The CDR3 DNA is TGTGCCAGCAAGGACTCACGAAACTCCTACGAGCAGTACTTC.

This chain links TRBV13 with TRBJ2-5; 8 bases are shared with TRBD1. The CDR3 is made up of 14 amino acids. The V and J ends lost 5 bases and 7 bases, in that order; junction bases with no gene match: 9. Germline V lookup: CDR1 PRHDT, CDR2 FYEKMQ (reference sequence). CDR3 nucleotides: TGTGCCAGCAGCACTACCCAGGGGGCCGGGACCCAGTACTTC. It specifies CASSTTQGAGTQYF.

The chain has TRBV19 and TRBJ2-7, with D perhaps TRBD2 (6 bases). V shed 10 bases and J shed 0 bases, with 19 bases lying between them. The CDR3 spans 15 residues. From germline, CDR1 is LNHDA and CDR2 SQIVND (reference sequence). The CDR3 region is CATTSAAGTSYEQYF. In DNA form, the CDR3 reads TGTGCCACGACGAGTGCTGCGGGAACCTCCTACGAGCAGTACTTC.

The J gene is TRBJ2-7, the V gene TRBV11-1; TRBD2 matches at 9 bases. The CDR3 is 17 residues long. From germline, CDR1 is SGHAT and CDR2 FQDESV (reference sequence). V gave up 0 bases and J gave up 4 bases; unmatched junction bases: 10. CDR3 DNA: TGTGCCAGCAGCTTAGCCCCTGCGACTAGCGGCGGGTACGAGCAGTACTTC. Its translation: CASSLAPATSGGYEQYF. The whole variable domain, remainder taken from reference TRBV11-1 and TRBJ2-7, is EAEVAQSPRYKITEKSQAVAFWCDPISGHATLYWYRQILGQGPELLVQFQDESVVDDSQLPKDRFSAERLKGVDSTLKIQPAELGDSAMYLCASSLAPATSGGYEQYFGPGTRLTVT.

The V and J genes are TRBV28 and TRBJ1-1; perhaps TRBD1 as D (5 bases). The CDR3 spans 13 residues. Between the trimmed V and J ends, which lost 5 bases and 6 bases, there was a span of 13 bases. From germline, CDR1 is MDHEN and CDR2 SYDVKM. The CDR3 sequence: CASSPQGWAEAFF. DNA for the CDR3: TGTGCCAGCAGTCCGCAGGGTTGGGCTGAAGCTTTCTTT.

V and J are TRBV27 and TRBJ2-1, with D possibly matching TRBD2 (5 bases). Trimming took 5 bases from V and 5 from J, leaving 16 bases between them. CDR1 and CDR2 (germline): MNHEY, SMNVEV (reference sequence). The CDR3 is made up of 15 amino acids. The CDR3 is CASSAFAPGDNEQFF. The CDR3 bases are TGTGCCAGCAGTGCCTTTGCCCCCGGGGACAATGAGCAGTTCTTC.

The chain is built from TRBV10-3 and TRBJ1-5, with TRBD1 identical over 11 bases. This CDR3 comprises 15 residues. The germline gives CDR1 ENHRY, CDR2 SYGVKD. V dropped 2 bases and J dropped 4; count of bases not matched to a gene: 1. DNA for the CDR3: TGTGCCATCAGTGAGGGGACAGGGGGGAATCAGCCCCAGCATTTT. This sequence encodes CAISEGTGGNQPQHF.

This clone was recorded a few times. The rearrangement links TRBV24-1 to TRBJ2-2; TRBD2 matches 10 bases. Germline-derived CDR1 and CDR2 are KGHDR and SFDVKD. V shed 3 bases and J 6 bases; nucleotides not matched to a gene: 6. CDR3 length equals 16 residues. This chain's CDR3 is CATSDPGTSAAGELFF. The CDR3 DNA reads as TGTGCCACCAGTGATCCCGGGACTAGCGCGGCCGGGGAGCTGTTTTTT.

The chain carries TRBV18 and TRBJ2-3; no definite D call. Germline CDR1 KGHSH, CDR2 LQKENI. The CDR3 contains 15 residues. V shed 2 bases and J shed 4 bases, with 13 bases lying between them. CDR3: CASSPGLAYPDTQYF. CDR3 in DNA: TGTGCCAGCTCACCAGGTCTCGCCTACCCAGATACGCAGTATTTT. Filled out from reference TRBV18 and TRBJ2-3, the complete variable domain reads NAGVMQNPRHLVRRRGQEARLRCSPMKGHSHVYWYRQLPEEGLKFMVYLQKENIIDESGMPKERFSAEFPKEGPSILRIQQVVRGDSAAYFCASSPGLAYPDTQYFGPGTRLTVL.

The chain couples TRBV11-2 to TRBJ2-7; D gene unclear. There are 15 residues in the CDR3. Trimming took off 5 bases at V and 5 bases at J, with 19 bases between the two ends. Germline CDR1 and CDR2: SGHAT and FQNNGV. CDR3 DNA: TGTGCCAGCAGCCCCAGGCCTCGACGGTCCGACGAGCAGTACTTC. Translating it yields CASSPRPRRSDEQYF.

This clone came up a few times. The chain is built from TRBV5-1 and TRBJ1-2; 10 nucleotides line up with TRBD1. Trimming took 4 bases from V and 3 from J; bases not matched to a gene: 6. The germline V gene has CDR1 SGHRS and CDR2 YFSETQ. This CDR3 contains 15 residues. The CDR3 sequence is CASSLRQGAYYGYTF. The CDR3 nucleotides are TGCGCCAGCAGCCTTCGACAGGGGGCTTACTATGGCTACACCTTC.

The V and J genes are TRBV11-3 and TRBJ1-1; 8 bases agree with TRBD1. This CDR3 is 13 amino acids long. Trimming took 5 bases from V and 5 from J; bases not matched to a gene: 4. The germline V gene has CDR1 SGHNT and CDR2 YENEEA. The CDR3 here is CASSLGTGTEAFF. CDR3 nucleotide sequence: TGTGCCAGCAGCCTAGGGACAGGAACTGAAGCTTTCTTT. Combining the CDR3 with reference TRBV11-3 and TRBJ1-1 gives the whole variable domain EAGVVQSPRYKIIEKKQPVAFWCNPISGHNTLYWYLQNLGQGPELLIRYENEEAVDDSQLPKDRFSAERLKGVDSTLKIQPAELGDSAVYLCASSLGTGTEAFFGQGTRLTVV.

The chain couples TRBV7-2 to TRBJ1-5, with D uncertain. The CDR3 length is 15 residues. V was clipped by 6 bases and J by 6 bases, with 18 bases between them. In germline, CDR1 is SGHTA, CDR2 FQGNSA. CDR3 nucleotide sequence: TGTGCCAGCAGTTTGCGACTCGGGGAGGGTCAGCCCCAGCATTTT. Amino acid sequence: CASSLRLGEGQPQHF.

The V call is TRBV7-3, the J call TRBJ2-2; perhaps TRBD2 as D (6 bases). CDR1 and CDR2 from the germline V gene are SGHTA and FQGTGA. Trimming cost V 5 bases and J 8 bases, with 9 bases left between them. CDR3 length: 12 residues. CDR3 nucleotide sequence: TGTGCCAGCAGCCCGGGAGTTGGGGAGCTGTTTTTT. It specifies CASSPGVGELFF.

The chain recombines TRBV27 with TRBJ1-2, with TRBD1 matching 7 bases. This CDR3 is 14 amino acids long. Trimming at V came to 0 bases and at J to 6 bases, leaving 4 bases not matched to a gene. CDR1 is MNHEY and CDR2 is SMNVEV in the germline V gene (reference sequence). The CDR3 bases are TGTGCCAGCAGTTTATCGAGGGGGCTCGATGGCTACACCTTC. It yields the protein CASSLSRGLDGYTF.

This clone was seen a few times. CDR3 in DNA: TGTGCCAGCAGCCAAATGGGCCCGACAGATACGCAGTATTTT. This codes for CASSQMGPTDTQYF. The chain carries TRBV4-2 and TRBJ2-3, with D unclear. V was pared by 2 bases and J by 3 bases, with 9 bases between. The CDR3 sequence is 14 residues long. Germline V gene data show CDR1 as LGHNA and CDR2 as YNFKEQ.

Here the CDR3 reads CASRRWPSGQYEQYF. The CDR3 DNA is TGTGCCAGCAGGCGTTGGCCTAGCGGACAATACGAGCAGTACTTC. This chain connects TRBV6-5 to TRBJ2-7, with 7 bases that match TRBD2. The ends lost 6 bases at V and 4 bases at J; junction bases unmatched: 12. The CDR3 is made up of 15 amino acids. CDR1 is MNHEY and CDR2 is SVGAGI in the germline V gene.

The CDR3 DNA reads TGTGCCGCGGGACAGGGGTCCCACGAGCAGTACTTC. Its translation: CAAGQGSHEQYF. J is TRBJ2-7 and V is TRBV27; 10 bases agree with TRBD1. Germline loops: CDR1 MNHEY, CDR2 SMNVEV (reference sequence). Trimming removed 11 bases from V and 5 bases from J; junction bases left unmatched: 6. The CDR3 spans 12 residues.

The V call is TRBV3-1 (or the pseudogene TRBV3-2), the J call TRBJ2-1; 8 positions agree with TRBD1. Germline trimming cut 3 bases from V and 5 bases from J; bases unmatched to any gene: 6. Germline CDR1 is LGHDT and CDR2 is YNNKEL (reference sequence). The CDR3 covers 15 residues. The CDR3 reads CASSQSGQVNNEQFF. In DNA form, the CDR3 reads TGTGCCAGCAGCCAGTCGGGACAGGTCAACAATGAGCAGTTCTTC.

This chain links TRBV28 with TRBJ1-1, with 8 bases fitting TRBD1. CDR1 is MDHEN, CDR2 SYDVKM, per germline. This CDR3 contains 14 residues. Unmatched junction bases numbered 7, after V lost 6 bases and J lost 4 bases. CDR3 residues: CASSAQGAGTEAFF. Here the CDR3 DNA reads TGTGCCAGCAGCGCTCAGGGGGCCGGCACTGAAGCTTTCTTT.

The chain has TRBV5-1 and TRBJ2-1; possibly TRBD2 for D (6 bases). Deletions cut 4 bases from V and 3 bases from J, with 14 bases between. Germline V gene sequence: CDR1 SGHRS, CDR2 YFSETQ. The CDR3 loop spans 15 amino acids. Written as DNA, the CDR3 is TGCGCCAGCAGCCCGGAGGGCAGGTACTACAATGAGCAGTTCTTC. This encodes CASSPEGRYYNEQFF.

The chain has TRBV28 and TRBJ1-4; 8 positions agree with TRBD1. V gave up 1 base and J gave up 4 bases; unmatched junction bases: 11. The CDR3 contains 18 residues. Germline V gene lookup returns CDR1 MDHEN and CDR2 SYDVKM. The CDR3 bases are TGTGCCAGCAGTTTATACCAGGGGGCCAGTATCAATAATGAAAAACTGTTTTTT. This sequence encodes CASSLYQGASINNEKLFF. The entire variable domain, with the rest obtained from reference TRBV28 and TRBJ1-4, is as follows: DVKVTQSSRYLVKRTGEKVFLECVQDMDHENMFWYRQDPGLGLRLIYFSYDVKMKEKGDIPEGYSVSREKKERFSLILESASTNQTSMYLCASSLYQGASINNEKLFFGSGTQLSVL.

The genes are TRBV19 and TRBJ1-3; 10 bases line up with TRBD1. V was pared by 7 bases and J by 0 bases, with 3 bases of the junction left unmatched. The germline V gene has CDR1 LNHDA and CDR2 SQIVND (reference sequence). The CDR3 runs to 15 residues. The CDR3: CASTGTGASGNTIYF. CDR3 DNA sequence: TGTGCCAGTACCGGGACAGGGGCCTCTGGAAACACCATATATTTT.

Remarks on this clone: Germline is not matched at one junction end, which may reflect a read error. The J gene is TRBJ2-7, the V gene TRBV29-1; 7 nucleotides match TRBD2. CDR3 length: 14 amino acids. CDR1 and CDR2 (germline): SQVTM, ANQGSEA. The CDR3 DNA follows: TGCAGCGTTAAAGACGGGAGGACTAGCTACGAGCAGTACTTC. Translation gives CSVKDGRTSYEQYF.

The rearrangement links TRBV7-9 to TRBJ1-6; D unclear. The CDR3 spans 17 residues. Germline CDR1 reads SEHNR; CDR2 reads FQNEAQ (reference sequence). Trimming removed 1 base from V and 8 bases from J, with 18 bases in between. CDR3: CASSLGGRSFAYSPLHF. The CDR3 nucleotides are TGTGCCAGCAGCTTAGGAGGGCGCAGCTTTGCTTATTCACCCCTCCACTTT.